This TCR beta chain was sequenced in a study of blood T cell repertoires in COVID-19. On the study more broadly: Material from acute and convalescent COVID-19 was sourced from the United States, Italy and Spain. T cells, B-cell-depleted T cells, or PBMCs provided the cDNA or gDNA that served as material.

The cohort comprised adults aged 18 to 89 years residing in about two dozen US areas. Study processing details: Reference gene primer amplification gave estimated nucleated cell counts. Only in-frame clones appear in the TCRdb table, and some are missing; sequencing was by immunoSEQ multiplex PCR. V, J and clone size are taken as reported in that table, and D and trimming were inferred from the DNA itself. Seen here are about 270,000 clones, roughly 90% observed once, and the top ten hold approximately 3%. This CDR3 is 11 amino acids long. V shed 3 bases and J shed 7 bases, with 4 bases lying between them. From germline, CDR1 is MDHEN and CDR2 SYDVKM.

The sequence derives from a man in his forties who had been exposed to COVID-19. This sequence joins TRBV28 and TRBJ1-5; unclear D gene. The sample comprised PBMCs or T cells enriched from blood (not recorded which). The CDR3, as DNA: TGTGCCAGCAGTTTTAAACAGCCCCAGCATTTT. This encodes CASSFKQPQHF. Based on the CDR3 plus reference TRBV28 and TRBJ1-5, the full variable domain is DVKVTQSSRYLVKRTGEKVFLECVQDMDHENMFWYRQDPGLGLRLIYFSYDVKMKEKGDIPEGYSVSREKKERFSLILESASTNQTSMYLCASSFKQPQHFGDGTRLSIL.